The source of this T cell receptor (beta chain) is a study of blood T cell repertoires in COVID-19. Across the study: Samples representing acute and convalescent COVID-19 were sourced from the United States, Italy and Spain. T cells, B-cell-depleted T cells, or PBMCs provided the cDNA or gDNA that served as material.

Original handling: By means of reference gene primer amplification, nucleated cell counts were estimated. Here immunoSEQ multiplex PCR was the method, and the copy in TCRdb shows in-frame clones only, minus some. D and trimming come from the DNA, and the V and J calls and clone size come from that table. The sample has 120,000 to 150,000 clones; over 70% are singletons. In germline, CDR1 is MNHNY, CDR2 SVGAGI (reference sequence). There are 15 residues in the CDR3. V trimming: 2 bases; J trimming: 9 bases; junction bases outside the gene matches: 9. This sequence was found in a man between 50 and 59 years old with active or convalescent COVID-19. Sequencing input: peripheral blood. The chain uses TRBV6-6 and TRBJ2-7, with 11 bases matching TRBD2. The CDR3 bases are TGTGCCAGCAGTTACCTCCTCGGGACTAGCGGAGGGCAGTACTTC. Encoded protein: CASSYLLGTSGGQYF.